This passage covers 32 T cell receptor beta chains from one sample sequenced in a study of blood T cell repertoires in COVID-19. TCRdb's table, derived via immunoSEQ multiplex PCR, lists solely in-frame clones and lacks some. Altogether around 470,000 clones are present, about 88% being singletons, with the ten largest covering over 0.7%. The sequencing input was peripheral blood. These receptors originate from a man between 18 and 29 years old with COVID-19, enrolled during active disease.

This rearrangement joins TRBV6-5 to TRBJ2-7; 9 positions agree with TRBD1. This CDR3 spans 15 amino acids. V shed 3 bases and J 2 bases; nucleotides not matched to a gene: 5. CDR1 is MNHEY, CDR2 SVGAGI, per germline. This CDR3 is CASSYTGGNTYEQYF. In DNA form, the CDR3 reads TGTGCCAGCAGTTATACAGGGGGCAATACCTACGAGCAGTACTTC.

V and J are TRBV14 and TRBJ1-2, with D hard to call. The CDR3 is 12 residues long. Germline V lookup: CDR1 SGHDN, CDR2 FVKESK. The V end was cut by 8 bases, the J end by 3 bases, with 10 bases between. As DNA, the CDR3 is TGTGCCAGCCAGGCCAGATACTATGGCTACACCTTC. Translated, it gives CASQARYYGYTF.

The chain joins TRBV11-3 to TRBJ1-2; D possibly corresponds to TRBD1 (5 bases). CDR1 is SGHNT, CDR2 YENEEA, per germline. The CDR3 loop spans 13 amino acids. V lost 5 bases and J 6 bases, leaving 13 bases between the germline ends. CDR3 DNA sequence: TGTGCCAGCAGCGCTGCAGGGTGGCATGGCTACACCTTC. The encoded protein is CASSAAGWHGYTF.

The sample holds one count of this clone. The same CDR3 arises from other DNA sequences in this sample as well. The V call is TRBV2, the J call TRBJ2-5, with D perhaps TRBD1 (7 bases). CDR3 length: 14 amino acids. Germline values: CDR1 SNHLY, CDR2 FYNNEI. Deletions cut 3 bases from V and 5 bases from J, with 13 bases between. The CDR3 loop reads CASSEGGRGETQYF. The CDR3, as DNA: TGTGCCAGCAGTGAGGGAGGCAGGGGGGAGACCCAGTACTTC.

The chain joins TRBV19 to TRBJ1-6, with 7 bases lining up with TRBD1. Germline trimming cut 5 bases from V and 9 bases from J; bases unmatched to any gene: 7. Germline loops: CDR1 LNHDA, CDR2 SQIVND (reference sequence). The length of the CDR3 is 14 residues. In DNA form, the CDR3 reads TGTGCCAGTAGTGAGGACAGGTGGCTTTCACCCCTCCACTTT. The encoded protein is CASSEDRWLSPLHF. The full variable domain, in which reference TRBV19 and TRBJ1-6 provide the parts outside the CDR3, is DGGITQSPKYLFRKEGQNVTLSCEQNLNHDAMYWYRQDPGQGLRLIYYSQIVNDFQKGDIAEGYSVSREKKESFPLTVTSAQKNPTAFYLCASSEDRWLSPLHFGNGTRLTVT.

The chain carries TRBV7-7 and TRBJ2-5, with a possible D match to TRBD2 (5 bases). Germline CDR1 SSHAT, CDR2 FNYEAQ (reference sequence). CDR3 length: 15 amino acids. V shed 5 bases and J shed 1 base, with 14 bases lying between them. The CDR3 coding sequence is TGTGCCAGCAGCCCCGCGTCGGGGTCCCAAGAGACCCAGTACTTC. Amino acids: CASSPASGSQETQYF.

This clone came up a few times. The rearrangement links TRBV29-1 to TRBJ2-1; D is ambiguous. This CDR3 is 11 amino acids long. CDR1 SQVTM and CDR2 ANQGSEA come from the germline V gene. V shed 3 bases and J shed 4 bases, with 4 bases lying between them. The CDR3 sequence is CSVDRYNEQFF. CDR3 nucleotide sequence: TGCAGCGTTGACAGGTACAATGAGCAGTTCTTC.

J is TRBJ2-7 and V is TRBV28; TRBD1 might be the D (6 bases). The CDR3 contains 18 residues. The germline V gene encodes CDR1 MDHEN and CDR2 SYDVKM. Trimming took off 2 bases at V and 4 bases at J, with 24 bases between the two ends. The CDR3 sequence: CASSLVKSVDSLRYEQYF. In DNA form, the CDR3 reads TGTGCCAGCAGTTTAGTCAAGTCAGTGGACAGCCTACGGTACGAGCAGTACTTC.

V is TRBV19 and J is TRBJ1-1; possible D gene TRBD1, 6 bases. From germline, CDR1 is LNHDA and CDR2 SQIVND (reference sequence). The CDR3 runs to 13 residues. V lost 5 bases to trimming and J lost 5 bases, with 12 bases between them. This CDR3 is CASSWYGQTEAFF. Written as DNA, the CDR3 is TGTGCCAGTAGTTGGTATGGACAGACTGAAGCTTTCTTT.

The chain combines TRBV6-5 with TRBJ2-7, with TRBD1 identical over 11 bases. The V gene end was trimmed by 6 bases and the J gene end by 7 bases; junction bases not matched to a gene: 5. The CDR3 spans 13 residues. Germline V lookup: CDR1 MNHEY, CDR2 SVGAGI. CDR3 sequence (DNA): TGTGCCAGCAGCAGGACAGGGGGCTGGGAGCAGTACTTC. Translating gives CASSRTGGWEQYF.

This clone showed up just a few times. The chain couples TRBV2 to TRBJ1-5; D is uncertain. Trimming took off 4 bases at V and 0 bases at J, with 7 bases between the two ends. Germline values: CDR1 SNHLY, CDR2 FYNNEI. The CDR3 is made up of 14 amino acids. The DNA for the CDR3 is TGTGCCAGCAGTGCCGAACTTAGCAATCAGCCCCAGCATTTT. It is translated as CASSAELSNQPQHF.

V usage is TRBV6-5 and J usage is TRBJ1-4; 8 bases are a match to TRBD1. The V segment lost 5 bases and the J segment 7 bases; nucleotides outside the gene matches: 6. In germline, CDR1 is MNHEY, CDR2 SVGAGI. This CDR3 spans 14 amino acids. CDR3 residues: CASSIRGPSEKLFF. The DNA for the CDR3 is TGTGCCAGCAGTATCAGGGGGCCTAGTGAAAAACTGTTTTTT.

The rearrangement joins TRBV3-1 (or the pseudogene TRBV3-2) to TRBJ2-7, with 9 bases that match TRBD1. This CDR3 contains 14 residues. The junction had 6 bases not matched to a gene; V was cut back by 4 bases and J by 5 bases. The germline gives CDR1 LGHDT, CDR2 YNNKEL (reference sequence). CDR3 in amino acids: CASSPRDRAHEQYF. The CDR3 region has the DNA TGTGCCAGCAGCCCCCGGGACAGGGCTCACGAGCAGTACTTC.

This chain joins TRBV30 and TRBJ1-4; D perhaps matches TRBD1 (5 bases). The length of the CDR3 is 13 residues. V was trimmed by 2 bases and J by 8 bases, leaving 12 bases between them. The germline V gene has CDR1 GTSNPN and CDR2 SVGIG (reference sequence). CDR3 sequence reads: CAWSRGQPEKLFF. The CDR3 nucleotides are TGTGCCTGGAGTAGGGGCCAGCCGGAAAAACTGTTTTTT.

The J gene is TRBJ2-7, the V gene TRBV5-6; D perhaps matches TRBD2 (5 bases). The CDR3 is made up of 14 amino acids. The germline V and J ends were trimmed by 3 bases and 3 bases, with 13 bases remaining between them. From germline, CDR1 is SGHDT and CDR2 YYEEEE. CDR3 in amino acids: CASSSVGKRYEQYF. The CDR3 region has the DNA TGTGCCAGCAGCTCCGTCGGGAAACGCTACGAGCAGTACTTC.

The CDR3 nucleotides are TGTGCCAGCTCACAATCTAGCTCCTACAATGAGCAGTTCTTC. Protein product: CASSQSSSYNEQFF. The J gene is TRBJ2-1, the V gene TRBV18, with no clear D. Germline V gives CDR1 KGHSH, CDR2 LQKENI. Between the trimmed V and J ends, which lost 4 bases and 0 bases, there was a span of 7 bases. This CDR3 is built from 14 residues.

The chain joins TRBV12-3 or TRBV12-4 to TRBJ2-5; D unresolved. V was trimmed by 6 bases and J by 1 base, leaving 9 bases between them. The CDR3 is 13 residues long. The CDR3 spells CASRVQAQETQYF. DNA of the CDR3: TGTGCCAGCAGGGTTCAGGCCCAAGAGACCCAGTACTTC.

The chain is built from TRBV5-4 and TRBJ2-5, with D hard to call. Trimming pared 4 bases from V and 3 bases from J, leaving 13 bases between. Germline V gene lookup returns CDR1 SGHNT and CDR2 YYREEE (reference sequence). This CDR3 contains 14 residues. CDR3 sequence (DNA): TGTGCCAGCAGCCCTAACCGAGACAAAGAGACCCAGTACTTC. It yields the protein CASSPNRDKETQYF.

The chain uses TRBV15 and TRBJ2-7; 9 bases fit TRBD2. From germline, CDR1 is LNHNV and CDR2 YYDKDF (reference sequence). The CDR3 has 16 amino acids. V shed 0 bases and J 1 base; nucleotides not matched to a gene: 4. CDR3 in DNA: TGTGCCACCAGCAGAGAAGGTAGCGGGGGATCCTACGAGCAGTACTTC. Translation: CATSREGSGGSYEQYF.

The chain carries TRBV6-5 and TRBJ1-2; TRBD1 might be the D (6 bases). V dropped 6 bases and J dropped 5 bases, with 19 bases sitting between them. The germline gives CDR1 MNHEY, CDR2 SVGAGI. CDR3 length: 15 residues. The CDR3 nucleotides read TGTGCCAGCAGCCCGGGACAATTGATGGCGTATGGCTACACCTTC. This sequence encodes CASSPGQLMAYGYTF.

CDR3 nucleotides: TGCGCCAGCCTGCACCGGGACTACTTACAAGAGACCCAGTACTTC. It specifies CASLHRDYLQETQYF. The chain carries TRBV5-1 and TRBJ2-5, with TRBD2 matching over 7 bases. Germline assignment: CDR1 SGHRS and CDR2 YFSETQ. This CDR3 is 15 amino acids long. Losses at the gene ends were 7 bases for V and 2 bases for J; bases not matched to a gene: 11.

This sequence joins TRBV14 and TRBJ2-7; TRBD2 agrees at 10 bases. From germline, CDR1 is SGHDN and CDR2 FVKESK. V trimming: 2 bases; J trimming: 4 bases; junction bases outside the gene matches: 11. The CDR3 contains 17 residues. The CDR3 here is CASSQHDLAGGSYEQYF. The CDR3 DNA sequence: TGTGCCAGCAGCCAACACGACTTAGCGGGGGGTTCTTACGAGCAGTACTTC. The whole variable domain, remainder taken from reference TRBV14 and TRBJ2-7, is EAGVTQFPSHSVIEKGQTVTLRCDPISGHDNLYWYRRVMGKEIKFLLHFVKESKQDESGMPNNRFLAERTGGTYSTLKVQPAELEDSGVYFCASSQHDLAGGSYEQYFGPGTRLTVT.

The chain's CDR3 is CASSLSGRENEQFF. CDR3 nucleotides: TGTGCCAGTAGCTTATCGGGTCGCGAGAATGAGCAGTTCTTC. This chain uses TRBV19 with TRBJ2-1, with D unresolved. This CDR3 has 14 amino acids. V was clipped by 6 bases and J by 7 bases, with 16 bases between them. CDR1 and CDR2 from the germline V gene are LNHDA and SQIVND (reference sequence).

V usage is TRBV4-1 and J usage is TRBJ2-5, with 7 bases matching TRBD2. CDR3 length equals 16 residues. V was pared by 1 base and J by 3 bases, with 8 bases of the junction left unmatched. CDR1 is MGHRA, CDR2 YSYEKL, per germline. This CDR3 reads CASSQGFRTREETQYF. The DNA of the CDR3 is TGCGCCAGCAGCCAAGGATTTCGGACTAGGGAAGAGACCCAGTACTTC.

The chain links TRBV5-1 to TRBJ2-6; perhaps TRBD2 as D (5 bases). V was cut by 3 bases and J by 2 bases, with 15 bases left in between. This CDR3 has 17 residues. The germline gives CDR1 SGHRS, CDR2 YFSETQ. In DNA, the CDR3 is TGCGCCAGCAGCTCAGCGGTATGGAATACTGGGGCCAACGTCCTGACTTTC. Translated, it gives CASSSAVWNTGANVLTF.

In DNA, the CDR3 is TGTGCCAGCACCGGCATTAGCGGGGAAGAGACCCAGTACTTC. This codes for CASTGISGEETQYF. The chain recombines TRBV2 with TRBJ2-5, with 8 bases aligning to TRBD2. This CDR3 is built from 14 residues. Trimming at V came to 7 bases and at J to 3 bases, leaving 7 bases not matched to a gene. Germline V gene lookup returns CDR1 SNHLY and CDR2 FYNNEI. Full variable domain (outside the CDR3, taken from reference TRBV2 and TRBJ2-5): EPEVTQTPSHQVTQMGQEVILRCVPISNHLYFYWYRQILGQKVEFLVSFYNNEISEKSEIFDDQFSVERPDGSNFTLKIRSTKLEDSAMYFCASTGISGEETQYFGPGTRLLVL.

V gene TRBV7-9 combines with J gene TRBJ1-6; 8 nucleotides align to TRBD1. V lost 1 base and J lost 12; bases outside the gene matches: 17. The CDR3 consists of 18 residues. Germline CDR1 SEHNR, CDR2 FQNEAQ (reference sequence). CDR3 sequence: CASSLGADRDRPPGPLHF. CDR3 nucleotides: TGTGCCAGCAGCTTAGGGGCCGACCGGGACAGGCCCCCGGGACCCCTCCACTTT.

The CDR3 DNA reads TGTGCCAGCAGCTTGGCCGGGACTAGCGGGAACCCTAGCACAGATACGCAGTATTTT. Translated: CASSLAGTSGNPSTDTQYF. The rearrangement links TRBV5-4 to TRBJ2-3, with 13 bases aligning to TRBD2. Germline V lookup: CDR1 SGHNT, CDR2 YYREEE (reference sequence). V lost 0 bases to trimming and J lost 0 bases; unmatched junction nucleotides: 7. The CDR3 extends over 19 amino acids.

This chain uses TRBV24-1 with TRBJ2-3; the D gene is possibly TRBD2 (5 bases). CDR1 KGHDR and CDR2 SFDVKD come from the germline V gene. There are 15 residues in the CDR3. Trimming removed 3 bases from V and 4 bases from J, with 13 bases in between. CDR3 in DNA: TGTGCCACCAGTGATAGGTATGTGGGAGCAGATACGCAGTATTTT. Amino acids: CATSDRYVGADTQYF.

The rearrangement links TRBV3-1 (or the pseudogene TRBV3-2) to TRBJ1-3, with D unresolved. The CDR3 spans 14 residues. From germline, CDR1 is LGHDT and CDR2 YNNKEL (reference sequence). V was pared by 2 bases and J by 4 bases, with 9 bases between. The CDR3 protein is CASSQQQAGNTIYF. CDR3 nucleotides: TGTGCCAGCAGCCAACAGCAGGCAGGAAACACCATATATTTT.

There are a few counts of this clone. CDR3 in DNA: TGCGCCAGCAGCCCGGGACAGATCAACTATGGCTACACCTTC. Protein product: CASSPGQINYGYTF. The chain joins TRBV5-1 to TRBJ1-2, with 7 bases matching TRBD1. The CDR3 extends over 14 amino acids. Germline CDR1 SGHRS, CDR2 YFSETQ. V lost 4 bases and J lost 2; bases outside the gene matches: 5.

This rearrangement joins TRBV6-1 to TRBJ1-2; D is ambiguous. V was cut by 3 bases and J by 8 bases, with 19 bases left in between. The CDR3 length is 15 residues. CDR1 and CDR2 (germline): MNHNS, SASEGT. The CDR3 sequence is CASSDSPNFPRGYTF. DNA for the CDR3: TGTGCCAGCAGTGACAGCCCCAATTTCCCTAGGGGCTACACCTTC.